The T cell receptor beta chain described here comes from a study of glioma-infiltrating T cells. Points from the study as a whole: Above-expected tissue-blood divergence occurred in all gliomas, most in low-grade ones. Tissue and blood shared very few CDR3 sequences.

This CDR3 has 18 amino acids. Germline CDR1 MRHNA, CDR2 SNTAGT. V was shortened by 5 bases and J by 0 bases, with 20 bases between the two germline ends. This clonotype has more than one count but fewer than ten. The antigen remains unidentified. The iRepertoire nested amplicon-rescue multiplex PCR amplified TCR alpha and beta CDR3s from RNA. Input was roughly 95-400 ng of tissue mRNA or PBMC total RNA. MiXCR was run by TCRdb on the multiplex PCR reads, yielding one entry per CDR3 protein. The profile shows 150,000 to 200,000 distinct CDR3 sequences, approximately 30% of them singletons. This clonotype was obtained from a human donor with low-grade glioma or glioblastoma, undergoing nonglioma brain surgery, or in good health (not recorded which). This chain uses TRBV6-4 with TRBJ1-5; D gene unclear. The sequenced sample consisted of glioma tissue, nonneoplastic brain tissue, or PBMCs (not recorded which). The CDR3 bases are TGTGCCAGCAGTAGGGAGGCCGAACTTGTGTATAGCAATCAGCCCCAGCATTTT. Translated, it gives CASSREAELVYSNQPQHF.